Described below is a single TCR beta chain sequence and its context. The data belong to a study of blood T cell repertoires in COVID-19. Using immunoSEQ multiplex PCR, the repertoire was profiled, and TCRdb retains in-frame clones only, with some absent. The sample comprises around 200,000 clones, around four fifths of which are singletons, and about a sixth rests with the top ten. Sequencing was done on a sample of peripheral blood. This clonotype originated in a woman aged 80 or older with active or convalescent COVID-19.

The CDR3 DNA is TGTGCCAGCAGCCAAGTCCGGGATTTGGAGACCCAGTACTTC. Its translation: CASSQVRDLETQYF. The V and J genes are TRBV14 and TRBJ2-5; tentative D call: TRBD2 (5 bases). Trimming pared 1 base from V and 5 bases from J, leaving 11 bases between. CDR1 is SGHDN, CDR2 FVKESK, per germline. The CDR3 is made up of 14 amino acids.